The present entry profiles one T cell receptor (beta chain) with its context. Its antigen is not known. The read falls 3 residues short of the CDR3 end, and the missing part is taken from the germline J gene. This CDR3 has 14 residues. The junction had 10 bases not matched to a gene; V was cut back by 7 bases and J by 4 bases. Per germline, CDR1 SQVTM and CDR2 ANQGSEA. TCR beta CDR3 amplified by multiplex PCR from roughly 1,100 ng genomic DNA. Profiling relied on immunoSEQ multiplex PCR, and the TCRdb table lists in-frame clones only, not all of them. This listing includes over 15,000 clones. The data are from a study of T cells in women clearing cervical HPV infection. Overall study: Case blood was drawn when the lesion was first found; control blood after infection became undetectable.

Whole-study results and caveats: It is unknown whether associations predate infection; no effector/memory or HPV-specific sorting. TRBV6-7 relative abundance averaged 0.11% in cases and approximately 0.15% in controls.

Sequenced sample: blood buffy coat. This receptor was taken from a woman between 18 and 69 years old with a cervical HPV16 infection that either progressed to CIN3+ or cleared (not recorded which). This rearrangement joins TRBV29-1 to TRBJ2-7; 10 bases agree with TRBD1. The CDR3 here is CSARQGAASYEQYF. The covered CDR3 bases are TGCAGCGCTAGACAGGGGGCGGCTTCTTACGAG.